This T cell receptor beta chain came from a study of cytomegalovirus exposure and HLA in healthy donors. About the research overall: Early release data held about 85 million unique TCRs from HLA-typed donors.

Study conclusions and caveats: Indistinguishable V segments such as TRBV6-2 and TRBV6-3 were excluded. Cytomegalovirus association was listed for about 170 TCR beta chains.

V was trimmed by 1 base and J by 4 bases, leaving 16 bases between them. CDR3 size: 15 residues. Germline CDR1 is SQVTM and CDR2 is ANQGSEA. Concerning this clone itself: What it binds is not known.

PCR was performed using 60 Vbeta and 13 Jbeta primers. The method was immunoSEQ multiplex PCR; TCRdb's version includes in-frame clones alone and lacks a portion of them. The table shows 150,000 to 200,000 clones, with roughly 87% occurring only once. The J gene is TRBJ1-2, the V gene TRBV29-1, with D hard to call. Sequencing used PBMCs. The receptor was isolated from a girl aged 5-17 years in good health and CMV-seropositive. CDR3 region: CSVEASLVGFYGYTF. In DNA, the CDR3 is TGCAGCGTTGAAGCAAGCTTGGTCGGTTTCTATGGCTACACCTTC.